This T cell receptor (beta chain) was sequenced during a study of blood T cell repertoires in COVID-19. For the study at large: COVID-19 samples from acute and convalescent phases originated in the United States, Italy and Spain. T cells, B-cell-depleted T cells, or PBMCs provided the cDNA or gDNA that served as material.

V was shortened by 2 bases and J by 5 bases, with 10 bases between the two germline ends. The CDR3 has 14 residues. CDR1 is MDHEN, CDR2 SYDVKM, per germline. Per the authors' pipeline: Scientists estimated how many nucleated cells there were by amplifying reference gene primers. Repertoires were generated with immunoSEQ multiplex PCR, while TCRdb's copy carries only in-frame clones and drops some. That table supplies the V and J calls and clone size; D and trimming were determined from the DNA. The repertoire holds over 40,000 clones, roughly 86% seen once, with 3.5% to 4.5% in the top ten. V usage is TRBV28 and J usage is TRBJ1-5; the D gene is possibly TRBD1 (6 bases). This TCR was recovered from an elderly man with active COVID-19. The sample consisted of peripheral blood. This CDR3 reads CASSLAGVDQPQHF. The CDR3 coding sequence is TGTGCCAGCAGTTTAGCAGGGGTAGATCAGCCCCAGCATTTT. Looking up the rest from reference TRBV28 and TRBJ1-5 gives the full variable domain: DVKVTQSSRYLVKRTGEKVFLECVQDMDHENMFWYRQDPGLGLRLIYFSYDVKMKEKGDIPEGYSVSREKKERFSLILESASTNQTSMYLCASSLAGVDQPQHFGDGTRLSIL.